The 18 T cell receptor beta chains below come from one sample, sequenced in a study of blood T cell repertoires in COVID-19. Data came from immunoSEQ multiplex PCR; TCRdb stores just in-frame clones and leaves some out. The sample lists fewer than 70,000 clones, around 91% occurring once. Source material: peripheral blood. These receptors all come from a man aged 45 to 65 with acute or convalescent COVID-19.

The chain employs TRBV15 and TRBJ1-1; no clear D. There are 16 residues in the CDR3. Looked up from germline, CDR1 is LNHNV and CDR2 is YYDKDF (reference sequence). The V and J ends lost 2 bases and 1 base respectively, with 14 bases between them. The CDR3 spells CATSRPRGGWNTEAFF. The CDR3 DNA reads as TGTGCCACCAGCAGACCTCGGGGAGGGTGGAACACTGAAGCTTTCTTT.

This chain joins TRBV11-3 and TRBJ2-2; 13 bases line up with TRBD2. The CDR3 has 16 amino acids. CDR1 is SGHNT and CDR2 is YENEEA in the germline V gene. J was trimmed by 6 bases and V by 5 bases; bases with no gene match: 6. The CDR3 DNA is TGTGCCAGCAGCCCCCCAGGACTAGCGGGAGCCGGGGAGCTGTTTTTT. It codes for CASSPPGLAGAGELFF. Looking up the rest from reference TRBV11-3 and TRBJ2-2 gives the full variable domain: EAGVVQSPRYKIIEKKQPVAFWCNPISGHNTLYWYLQNLGQGPELLIRYENEEAVDDSQLPKDRFSAERLKGVDSTLKIQPAELGDSAVYLCASSPPGLAGAGELFFGEGSRLTVL.

This chain uses TRBV1 with TRBJ2-3; TRBD1, the table's D call, lacks a check against the DNA. TRBV1 is tagged as a pseudogene. This CDR3 spans 16 amino acids. CDR3 loop: CTSSQEGQESTDTQYF. In nucleotides, the CDR3 is TGCACCAGCAGCCAAGAGGGACAGGAGAGCACAGATACGCAGTATTTT.

This rearrangement joins TRBV19 to TRBJ2-7; D is ambiguous. Germline CDR1 is LNHDA and CDR2 is SQIVND (reference sequence). The CDR3 runs 15 residues. V was clipped by 3 bases and J by 0 bases, with 12 bases between them. CDR3 protein: CASSIFSGSSYEQYF. DNA for the CDR3: TGTGCCAGTAGTATTTTTTCAGGTAGCTCCTACGAGCAGTACTTC.

The rearrangement uses TRBV4-1 and TRBJ2-2, with a tentative D call TRBD2 (6 bases). The CDR3 is 14 residues long. CDR1 and CDR2 from the germline V gene are MGHRA and YSYEKL. Deletions cut 3 bases from V and 3 bases from J, with 8 bases between. CDR3 amino acids: CASSHPGDTGELFF. The CDR3 DNA reads as TGCGCCAGCAGCCATCCGGGGGACACCGGGGAGCTGTTTTTT.

CDR3 sequence: CAWRGAPDRADGELFF. The CDR3 bases are TGTGCCTGGAGGGGAGCCCCCGACAGGGCGGACGGGGAGCTGTTTTTT. This chain uses TRBV30 with TRBJ2-2; 7 bases align to TRBD1. CDR1 is GTSNPN, CDR2 SVGIG, per germline (reference sequence). Trimming cost V 3 bases and J 7 bases; bases outside gene matches: 14. This CDR3 region has 16 residues.

The gene calls are TRBV24-1 and TRBJ1-5; no firm D call. The ends were cut back, 4 bases at V and 14 bases at J, with 20 bases in the middle. This CDR3 has 14 amino acids. Per germline, CDR1 KGHDR and CDR2 SFDVKD. CDR3 residues: CATSEPLVPYKKHF. DNA of the CDR3: TGTGCCACCAGTGAACCCCTCGTCCCCTATAAGAAGCATTTT.

The gene calls are TRBV7-9 and TRBJ2-7; maybe TRBD2 (6 bases). V dropped 0 bases and J dropped 6 bases, with 6 bases sitting between them. Germline V gives CDR1 SEHNR, CDR2 FQNEAQ (reference sequence). CDR3 size: 12 residues. The CDR3 is CASSLAGGEQYV. Here the CDR3 DNA reads TGTGCCAGCAGCTTAGCGGGAGGCGAGCAGTACGTC.

The V call is TRBV11-2, the J call TRBJ2-1, with D tentatively TRBD2 (6 bases). The V end was cut by 5 bases, the J end by 4 bases, with 18 bases between. The germline V gene encodes CDR1 SGHAT and CDR2 FQNNGV. The CDR3 has 16 residues. As DNA, the CDR3 is TGTGCCAGCAGCCCGGGACTCCGGACAAAATACAATGAGCAGTTCTTC. This encodes CASSPGLRTKYNEQFF.

The chain is built from TRBV6-2 or TRBV6-3 and TRBJ2-6; tentative D call: TRBD1 (6 bases). The germline CDR1 and CDR2 sequences are MNHEY and SVGEGT. The CDR3 is 21 amino acids. The V gene lost 3 bases and the J gene lost 1 base, with 25 bases spanning the gap. The CDR3 here is CASSYPTNLRQDGSGANVLTF. In DNA, the CDR3 is TGTGCCAGCAGTTATCCGACCAACCTACGACAGGATGGTTCTGGGGCCAACGTCCTGACTTTC.

This chain connects TRBV28 to TRBJ2-1; the D gene is possibly TRBD2 (5 bases). CDR3 length equals 17 residues. The germline V gene encodes CDR1 MDHEN and CDR2 SYDVKM. Trimming pared 2 bases from V and 3 bases from J, leaving 17 bases between. The CDR3 sequence is CASSLLLTIGGYNEQFF. The CDR3 coding sequence is TGTGCCAGCAGTTTACTACTTACTATCGGAGGCTACAATGAGCAGTTCTTC.

The chain uses TRBV24-1 and TRBJ2-1; TRBD2 is a possible D gene (6 bases). The germline V gene encodes CDR1 KGHDR and CDR2 SFDVKD. V was trimmed by 4 bases and J by 11 bases, leaving 14 bases between them. This CDR3 is built from 13 residues. The CDR3 DNA sequence: TGTGCCACCAGTGAGGGGGGAGAGGTACAGCAGTTCTTC. Its protein product is CATSEGGEVQQFF.

This clone has only one observation. This chain links TRBV10-2 with TRBJ2-2, with 9 bases that match TRBD2. The CDR3 extends over 14 amino acids. Germline CDR1 WSHSY, CDR2 SAAADI. Trimming took 10 bases from V and 5 from J; bases not matched to a gene: 8. The CDR3: CAIGREGPTGELFF. CDR3 coding DNA: TGCGCCATCGGGCGGGAGGGCCCTACCGGGGAGCTGTTTTTT.

The rearrangement links TRBV5-4 to TRBJ2-5; the D gene is possibly TRBD2 (7 bases). Trimming took 4 bases from V and 4 from J, leaving 17 bases between them. The germline gives CDR1 SGHNT, CDR2 YYREEE (reference sequence). The CDR3 runs to 15 residues. Here the CDR3 DNA reads TGTGCCAGCAGCCCAAGGAGGGGGGGGCGAGAGACCCAGTACTTC. It encodes CASSPRRGGRETQYF.

This chain links TRBV5-8 with TRBJ2-1; 10 nucleotides match TRBD1. The CDR3 sequence is 16 residues long. Germline CDR1 reads SGHTS; CDR2 reads YDEGEE. With V trimmed by 7 bases and J by 4 bases, 11 bases remained unmatched. CDR3 bases: TGTGCCAGCGCTCACATCGGGACAGGGGATTACAATGAGCAGTTCTTC. Translating it yields CASAHIGTGDYNEQFF. Full variable domain (rest looked up from reference TRBV5-8 and TRBJ2-1): EAGVTQSPTHLIKTRGQQATLRCSPISGHTSVYWYQQALGLGLQFLLWYDEGEERNRGNFPPRFSGRQFPNYSSELNVNALELEDSALYLCASAHIGTGDYNEQFFGPGTRLTVL.

As DNA, the CDR3 is TGTGCCAGTAGTATCGAGGGCGCAGGACTAGCGGGAGCAAATGAGCAGTTCTTC. Its protein is CASSIEGAGLAGANEQFF. The chain has TRBV19 and TRBJ2-1; TRBD2 matches at 13 bases. The CDR3 runs 18 residues. Trimming took 3 bases from V and 7 from J; bases not matched to a gene: 12. From germline, CDR1 is LNHDA and CDR2 SQIVND (reference sequence).

The chain combines TRBV12-3 or TRBV12-4 with TRBJ2-7; no firm D call. The CDR3 has 13 residues. V was cut by 5 bases and J by 2 bases, with 10 bases left in between. CDR3 bases: TGTGCCAGCAGTCCAGACGAGGCCTACGAGCAGTACTTC. Its protein is CASSPDEAYEQYF.

V is TRBV6-2 or TRBV6-3 and J is TRBJ2-7; maybe TRBD1 (6 bases). Per germline, CDR1 MNHEY and CDR2 SVGEGT. Trimming took 6 bases from V and 4 from J, leaving 13 bases between them. The CDR3 is 13 amino acids. For the CDR3, the DNA is TGTGCCAGCAGCCAACGGGACATGTACGAGCAGTACTTC. Amino acids: CASSQRDMYEQYF.